The 3 T cell receptor beta chains below all came from one sample that was sequenced in a study of blood T cell repertoires in COVID-19. Repertoires were generated with immunoSEQ multiplex PCR, while TCRdb's copy carries only in-frame clones and drops some. Of 63,000 or so clones in the sample, roughly 80% were seen once. Sample: peripheral blood. The receptors shown here come from a man older than 75 with active COVID-19.

V usage is TRBV6-1 and J usage is TRBJ1-2, with D tentatively TRBD1 (6 bases). This CDR3 region has 15 residues. Germline V CDR1 and CDR2: MNHNS, SASEGT. Trimming removed 3 bases at V and 0 bases at J, with 11 bases between. The CDR3 coding sequence is TGTGCCAGCAGTGAGCAGGGGAAGGCTAACTATGGCTACACCTTC. Its protein is CASSEQGKANYGYTF.

This clone was observed at least ten times. V and J are TRBV14 and TRBJ2-3, with a possible D match to TRBD1 (5 bases). The V gene lost 0 bases and the J gene lost 6 bases, with 13 bases spanning the gap. This CDR3 has 15 amino acids. Germline lookup yields CDR1 SGHDN and CDR2 FVKESK. Written as DNA, the CDR3 is TGTGCCAGCAGCCAAGATTGGGCAGGGTCGGATACGCAGTATTTT. This gives the protein CASSQDWAGSDTQYF.

The table lists this clone with many counts. The chain is built from TRBV2 and TRBJ1-5, with TRBD1 matching over 10 bases. The CDR3 covers 16 residues. Per the germline V gene, CDR1 is SNHLY and CDR2 is FYNNEI. V lost 6 bases, J lost 6 bases, and 11 bases stayed unmatched. CDR3 bases: TGTGCCAGCAGAGTTCGGACAGGGGGGTCGGGTCAGCCCCAGCATTTT. Amino acid sequence: CASRVRTGGSGQPQHF.